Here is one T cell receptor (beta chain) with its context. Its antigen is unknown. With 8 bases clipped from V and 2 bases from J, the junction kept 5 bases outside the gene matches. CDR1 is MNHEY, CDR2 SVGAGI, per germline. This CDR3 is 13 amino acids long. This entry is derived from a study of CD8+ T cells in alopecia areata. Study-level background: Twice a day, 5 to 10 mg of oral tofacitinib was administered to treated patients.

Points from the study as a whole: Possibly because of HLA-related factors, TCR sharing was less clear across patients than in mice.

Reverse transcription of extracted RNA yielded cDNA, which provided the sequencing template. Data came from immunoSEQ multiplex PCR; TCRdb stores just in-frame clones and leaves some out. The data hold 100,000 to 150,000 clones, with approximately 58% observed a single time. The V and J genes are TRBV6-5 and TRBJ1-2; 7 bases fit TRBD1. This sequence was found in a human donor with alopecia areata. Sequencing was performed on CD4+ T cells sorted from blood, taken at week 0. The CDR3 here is CASYRGVNYGYTF. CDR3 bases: TGTGCCAGCTACAGGGGCGTGAACTATGGCTACACCTTC.